The text below deals with one T cell receptor beta chain. Its specificity is not known. The data belong to a study of cytomegalovirus exposure and HLA in healthy donors. Regarding the study as a whole: Altogether, about 160 TCR beta chains were recorded as cytomegalovirus-associated.

The approximately 120-subject validation cohort, separate from the roughly 670-subject first cohort, included the donors. The CDR3 is 12 amino acids. V shed 10 bases and J shed 0 bases, with 9 bases lying between them. Germline V lookup: CDR1 SGHRS, CDR2 YFSETQ. Sequencing was performed with immunoSEQ multiplex PCR; in TCRdb, only in-frame clones are kept and a portion is missing. The sample shows 220,000 or so clones, more than 75% of them seen only once. Sequencing was done on a sample of PBMCs. This clonotype was sampled from a woman aged 18-30 years in good health and CMV-seropositive. V and J are TRBV5-1 and TRBJ2-3; a weak D match, TRBD1 (5 bases). The chain's CDR3 is CAGALSTDTQYF. Here the CDR3 DNA reads TGCGCCGGGGCCCTGAGCACAGATACGCAGTATTTT.